This T cell receptor beta chain came from a study of PD-L1 blockade in urothelial cancer. TCRdb's table, derived via immunoSEQ multiplex PCR, lists solely in-frame clones and lacks some. This sample carries 70,000 or so clones, 85% to 90% of them seen once, and the ten largest clones take 4.5%. CDR1 and CDR2 (germline): MDHEN, SYDVKM. There are 17 residues in the CDR3. J was trimmed by 0 bases and V by 6 bases; bases with no gene match: 11. The time point denotes: pretreatment peripheral blood. The V call is TRBV28, the J call TRBJ2-4; 7 bases fit TRBD1. The sequencing here drew on PBMCs, taken around atezolizumab (anti-PD-L1) treatment. This sequence was found in a man aged 65 to 85 with urothelial cancer. CDR3 coding DNA: TGTGCCAGCAGAAGAGCAGGGGGTGGACTAGCCAAAAACATTCAGTACTTC. Residues: CASRRAGGGLAKNIQYF.